This T cell receptor beta chain was recovered during a study of spatial heterogeneity in lung cancer. At the level of the study: Detection of beta-chain sequences consistently exceeded that of alpha-chain sequences. Within tumor regions, the number of TCR transcripts tracked closely with a T cell module score obtained from matched bulk RNA-seq.

Noted time point: sample taken at primary tumor resection. Whole RNA came from tumor, nontumor lung or frozen PBMC and was sequenced without being sorted. The germline V and J ends were trimmed by 0 bases and 2 bases, with 18 bases remaining between them. Germline V lookup: CDR1 ENHRY, CDR2 SYGVKD. The CDR3 length is 18 residues. Study results and caveats: One measure, the expanded intratumoral alpha and beta TCR count, tracked tumor mutation counts.

Using its own MiXCR run on the 5' RACE reads, TCRdb lists one record per CDR3 protein. The sample holds tens of thousands of distinct CDR3 sequences; 4% to 5.5% are singletons and the top ten take roughly 9.6%. In this sample, this clonotype turned up many times. The antigen is undetermined. The chain recombines TRBV10-3 with TRBJ2-3, with D tentatively TRBD2 (7 bases). The TCR was taken from a male donor with early-stage non-small cell lung cancer. Specimen: lung tumor tissue, collected at surgery. As DNA, the CDR3 is TGTGCCATCAGTGAGTCGCTATTGGCGGGGGCCCCCACAGATACGCAGTATTTT. Its protein is CAISESLLAGAPTDTQYF.